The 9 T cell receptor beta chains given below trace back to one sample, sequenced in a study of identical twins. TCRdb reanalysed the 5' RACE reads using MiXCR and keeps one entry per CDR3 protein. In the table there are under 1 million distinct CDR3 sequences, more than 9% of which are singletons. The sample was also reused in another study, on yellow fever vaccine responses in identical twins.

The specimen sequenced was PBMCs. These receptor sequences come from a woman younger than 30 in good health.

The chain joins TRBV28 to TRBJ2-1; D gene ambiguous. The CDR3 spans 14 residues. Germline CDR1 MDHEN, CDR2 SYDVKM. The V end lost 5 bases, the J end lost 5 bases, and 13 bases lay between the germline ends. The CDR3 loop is CASSQAYINNEQFF. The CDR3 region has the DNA TGTGCCAGCAGTCAGGCTTACATTAACAATGAGCAGTTCTTC.

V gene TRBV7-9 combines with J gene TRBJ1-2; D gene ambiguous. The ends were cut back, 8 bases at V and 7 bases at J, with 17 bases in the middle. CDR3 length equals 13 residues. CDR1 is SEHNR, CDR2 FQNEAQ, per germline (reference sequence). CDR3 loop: CASGPPVEAGYTF. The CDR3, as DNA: TGTGCCAGCGGACCTCCAGTCGAGGCTGGCTACACCTTC. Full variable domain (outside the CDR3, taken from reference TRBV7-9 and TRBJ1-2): DTGVSQNPRHKITKRGQNVTFRCDPISEHNRLYWYRQTLGQGPEFLTYFQNEAQLEKSRLLSDRFSAERPKGSFSTLEIQRTEQGDSAMYLCASGPPVEAGYTFGSGTRLTVV.

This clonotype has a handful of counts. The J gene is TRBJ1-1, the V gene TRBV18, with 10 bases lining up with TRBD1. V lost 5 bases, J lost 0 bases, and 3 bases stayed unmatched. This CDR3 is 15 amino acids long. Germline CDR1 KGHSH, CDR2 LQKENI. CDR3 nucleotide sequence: TGTGCCAGCTCAGGGACAGGGGCTATGAACACTGAAGCTTTCTTT. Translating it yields CASSGTGAMNTEAFF.

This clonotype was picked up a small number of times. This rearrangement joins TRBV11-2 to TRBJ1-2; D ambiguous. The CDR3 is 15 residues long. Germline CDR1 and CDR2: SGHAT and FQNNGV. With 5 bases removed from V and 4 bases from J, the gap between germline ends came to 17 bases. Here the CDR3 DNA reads TGTGCCAGCAGCCCGTTTGAGGGCCCGACCTATGGCTACACCTTC. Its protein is CASSPFEGPTYGYTF. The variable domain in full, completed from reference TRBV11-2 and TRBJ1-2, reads EAGVAQSPRYKIIEKRQSVAFWCNPISGHATLYWYQQILGQGPKLLIQFQNNGVVDDSQLPKDRFSAERLKGVDSTLKIQPAKLEDSAVYLCASSPFEGPTYGYTFGSGTRLTVV.

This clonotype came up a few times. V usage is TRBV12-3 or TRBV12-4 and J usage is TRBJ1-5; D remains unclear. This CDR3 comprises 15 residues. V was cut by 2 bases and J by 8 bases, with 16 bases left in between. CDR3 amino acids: CASSLSDGLREPQHF. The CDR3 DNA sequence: TGTGCCAGCAGTTTATCAGACGGGCTTAGGGAGCCCCAGCATTTT.

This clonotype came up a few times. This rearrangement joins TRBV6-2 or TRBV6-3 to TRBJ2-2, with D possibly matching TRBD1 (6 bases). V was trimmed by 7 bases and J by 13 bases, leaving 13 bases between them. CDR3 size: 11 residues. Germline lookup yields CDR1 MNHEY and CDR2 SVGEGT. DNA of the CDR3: TGTGCCAGCACCGCCGGGACAAGGCTGTTTTTT. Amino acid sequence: CASTAGTRLFF.

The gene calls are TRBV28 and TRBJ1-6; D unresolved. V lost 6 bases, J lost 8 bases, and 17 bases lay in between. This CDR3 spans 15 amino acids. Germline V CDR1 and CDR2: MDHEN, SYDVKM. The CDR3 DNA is TGTGCCAGCAGCACTTCAGCCGGGAGGGATTCACCCCTCCACTTT. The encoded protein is CASSTSAGRDSPLHF. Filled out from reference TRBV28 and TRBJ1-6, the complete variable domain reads DVKVTQSSRYLVKRTGEKVFLECVQDMDHENMFWYRQDPGLGLRLIYFSYDVKMKEKGDIPEGYSVSREKKERFSLILESASTNQTSMYLCASSTSAGRDSPLHFGNGTRLTVT.

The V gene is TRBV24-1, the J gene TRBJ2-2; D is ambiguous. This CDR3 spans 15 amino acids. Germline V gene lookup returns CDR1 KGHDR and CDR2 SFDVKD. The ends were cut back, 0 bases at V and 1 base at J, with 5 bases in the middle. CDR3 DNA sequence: TGTGCCACCAGTGATTTGGTAGAGAACACCGGGGAGCTGTTTTTT. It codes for CATSDLVENTGELFF.

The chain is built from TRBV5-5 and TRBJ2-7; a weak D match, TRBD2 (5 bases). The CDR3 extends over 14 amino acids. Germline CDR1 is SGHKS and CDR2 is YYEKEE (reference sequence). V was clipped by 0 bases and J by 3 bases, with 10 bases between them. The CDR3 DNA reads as TGTGCCAGCAGCTTGGTCGGGAATCACTACGAGCAGTACGTC. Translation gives CASSLVGNHYEQYV.